A few counts support the clone carrying this TCR beta chain. These data are taken from a study of long-term antiretroviral therapy in people with HIV. Runs used v3.0 of the immunoSEQ assay and were done at survey level. Generated by immunoSEQ multiplex PCR, the TCRdb table keeps only in-frame clones and is missing some. Among 15,000 or so clones, about 74% were seen once, and the ten largest hold 15% to 25%. The sequence was obtained from a middle-aged woman with HIV. The material was unsorted PBMCs, obtained 0.5 years before starting antiretroviral therapy.

The chain's CDR3 is CAWKRGGERPQYF. DNA of the CDR3: TGTGCCTGGAAACGCGGGGGGGAGAGACCCCAGTACTTC. The chain combines TRBV30 with TRBJ2-5; 9 bases line up with TRBD2. The V gene's germline CDR1 is GTSNPN and CDR2 SVGIG (reference sequence). The V gene end was trimmed by 4 bases and the J gene end by 9 bases; junction bases not matched to a gene: 9. The CDR3 spans 13 residues.